This T cell receptor (beta chain) derives from a study of blood T cell repertoires in COVID-19. Study information: Acute and convalescent COVID-19 specimens originated in the United States, Italy and Spain. Sample material is recorded as cDNA or gDNA derived from T cells, B-cell-depleted T cells, or PBMCs.

In the original workflow: For nucleated cells, counts were estimated from reference gene primer amplification. TCRdb's table, derived via immunoSEQ multiplex PCR, lists solely in-frame clones and lacks some. The V and J calls and clone size are taken from that table; D and trimming were inferred from the DNA. Among about 70,000 clones listed, more than 65% were seen once. This TCR came from a woman between 65 and 79 years old with acute or convalescent COVID-19. Sequenced material: peripheral blood.

The CDR3 coding sequence is TGTGCCAGCAGCAAGGGACTAGCGGGAGTCGGTGAGCAGTTCTTC. Residues: CASSKGLAGVGEQFF. V and J are TRBV9 and TRBJ2-1, with TRBD2 matching over 14 bases. Germline CDR1 reads SGDLS; CDR2 reads YYNGEE. The trim removed 4 bases at V and 9 bases at J, leaving 6 bases unmatched. The CDR3 is 15 amino acids.